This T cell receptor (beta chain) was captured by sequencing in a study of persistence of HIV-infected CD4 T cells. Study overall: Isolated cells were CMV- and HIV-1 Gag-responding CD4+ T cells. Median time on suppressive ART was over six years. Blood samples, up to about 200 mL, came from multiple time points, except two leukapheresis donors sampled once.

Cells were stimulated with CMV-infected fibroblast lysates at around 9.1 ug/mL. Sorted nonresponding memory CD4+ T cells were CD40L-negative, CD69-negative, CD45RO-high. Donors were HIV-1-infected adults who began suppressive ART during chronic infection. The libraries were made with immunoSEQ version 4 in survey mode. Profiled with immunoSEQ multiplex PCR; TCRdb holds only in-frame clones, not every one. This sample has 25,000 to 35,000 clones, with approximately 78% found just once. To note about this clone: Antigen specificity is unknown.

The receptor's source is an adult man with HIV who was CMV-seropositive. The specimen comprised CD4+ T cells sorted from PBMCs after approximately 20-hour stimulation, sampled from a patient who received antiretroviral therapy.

CDR3 residues: CASSFSTPSTDTQYF. As DNA, the CDR3 is TGTGCCAGCAGCTTCTCTACCCCTAGCACAGATACGCAGTATTTT. V is TRBV7-9 and J is TRBJ2-3; D uncertain. V shed 3 bases and J shed 0 bases, with 10 bases lying between them. Germline V gene data show CDR1 as SEHNR and CDR2 as FQNEAQ (reference sequence). The CDR3 contains 15 residues.